This T cell receptor beta chain stems from a study of T cells in Graves' hyperthyroidism and ophthalmopathy. Study information: The initial diagnosis was the point when peripheral blood was collected, ahead of any treatment.

Diagnostic decisions used clinical symptoms, serum thyroxine and TRAb, thyroid ultrasound and orbital computed tomography. Blood from later-ophthalmopathy patients was taken at first hyperthyroidism diagnosis. The V and J ends lost 8 bases and 5 bases, in that order; junction bases with no gene match: 9. The CDR3 extends over 15 amino acids. CDR1 LNHDA and CDR2 SQIVND come from the germline V gene (reference sequence). The study, taken as a whole, reports: Appearing also in blood were most of the thyroid clonotypes expanded above 0.001.

This clonotype was observed a handful of times. Its antigen remains unidentified. RNA transcripts were the template for amplifying TCR beta CDR3 regions. With the HTBI primer set, the TCR CDR3 went through a first round of RT-PCR. TCRdb independently ran MiXCR on the multiplex PCR reads; one entry per CDR3 protein. The sample contains fewer than 350,000 distinct CDR3 sequences, about 16% of which appear only once. V gene TRBV19 combines with J gene TRBJ2-3, with 11 bases that match TRBD1. The specimen sequenced was blood. This receptor was taken from a woman in her forties or fifties with Graves' hyperthyroidism that later progressed to Graves' ophthalmopathy. CDR3 residues: CASCGGQGVGDTQYF. The DNA for the CDR3 is TGTGCCAGTTGCGGGGGACAGGGGGTTGGAGATACGCAGTATTTT.